Listed below are T cell receptor beta chains from one sample, sequenced in a study of blood T cell repertoires in COVID-19. Using immunoSEQ multiplex PCR, the repertoire was profiled, and TCRdb retains in-frame clones only, with some absent. The data contain under 80,000 clones, about 87% of them seen just once; the ten biggest clones take up around 6.6%. The sample comprised peripheral blood. These TCRs come from a man in his 60s with acute or convalescent COVID-19. The CDR3 runs from the conserved cysteine through the conserved F or W. The D gene is left open where the match is weak. Clone size, where shown, is once, few, many, or a class for clones that have expanded.

abundance,v_gene,d_gene,j_gene,CDR3aa,CDR3nt
.,TRBV30,TRBD2,TRBJ2-1,CAWTGTSGGNEQFF,TGTGCCTGGACCGGGACTAGCGGGGGCAATGAGCAGTTCTTC
.,TRBV5-4,.,TRBJ2-7,CASSLQGVYEQYF,TGTGCCAGCAGCCTACAGGGAGTCTACGAGCAGTACTTC
.,TRBV3-1/TRBV3-2,.,TRBJ1-3,CASSLNLPDTSSGNTIYF,TGTGCCAGCAGCCTGAACTTACCGGACACGAGCTCTGGAAACACCATATATTTT
.,TRBV2,TRBD1,TRBJ1-5,CASSEQGAAQPQHF,TGTGCCAGCAGTGAGCAGGGGGCTGCTCAGCCCCAGCATTTT
.,TRBV28,TRBD1,TRBJ1-2,CASSQETGSDGYTF,TGTGCCAGCAGTCAAGAGACAGGGTCGGATGGCTACACCTTC
.,TRBV7-8,TRBD1,TRBJ1-5,CASSLVGTGWVEQPQHF,TGTGCCAGCAGCTTAGTTGGGACAGGGTGGGTGGAACAGCCCCAGCATTTT
.,TRBV10-3,TRBD2,TRBJ2-7,CAISESLRGGLDEQYF,TGTGCCATCAGTGAGTCTTTGCGGGGGGGCCTGGACGAGCAGTACTTC
.,TRBV18,.,TRBJ1-2,CASSPPGEVGYGYTF,TGTGCCAGCTCACCTCCAGGGGAAGTGGGCTATGGCTACACCTTC
.,TRBV29-1,.,TRBJ1-1,CSVESQTNTEAFF,TGCAGCGTTGAGTCACAGACGAACACTGAAGCTTTCTTT
.,TRBV11-2,TRBD1,TRBJ1-1,CASSLTGGLTEAFF,TGTGCCAGCAGCTTAACAGGGGGATTAACTGAAGCTTTCTTT
.,TRBV30,TRBD1,TRBJ1-2,CAWSPPDREIYGYTF,TGTGCCTGGAGCCCCCCGGACAGGGAGATCTATGGCTACACCTTC
.,TRBV5-1,.,TRBJ1-6,CASSGEYNSPLHF,TGCGCCAGCAGCGGGGAGTATAATTCACCCCTCCACTTT
.,TRBV3-1/TRBV3-2,.,TRBJ2-1,CASSQDIRLVGNEQFF,TGTGCCAGCAGCCAAGATATTAGGCTAGTAGGCAATGAGCAGTTCTTC
.,TRBV29-1,TRBD2,TRBJ2-5,CSVEEGGFLGQETQYF,TGCAGCGTTGAAGAGGGGGGGTTCCTGGGCCAAGAGACCCAGTACTTC
.,TRBV3-1/TRBV3-2,TRBD1,TRBJ1-3,CASSQLRQGPSGNTIYF,TGTGCCAGCAGCCAGCTCAGACAGGGGCCCTCTGGAAACACCATATATTTT
once,TRBV5-1,TRBD1,TRBJ2-7,CASSAAGTGEQYF,TGCGCCAGCAGCGCCGCCGGGACAGGAGAGCAGTACTTC
.,TRBV19,TRBD1,TRBJ1-2,CASTSGGSLYGYTF,TGTGCCAGTACCTCAGGGGGATCATTATATGGCTACACCTTC
.,TRBV9,TRBD2,TRBJ2-5,CASSPGASGGQETQYF,TGTGCCAGCAGCCCGGGGGCTAGCGGGGGGCAAGAGACCCAGTACTTC
.,TRBV3-1/TRBV3-2,TRBD2,TRBJ2-5,CASSPGTSVQETQYF,TGTGCCAGCAGCCCCGGGACTAGCGTGCAAGAGACCCAGTACTTC
.,TRBV4-3,.,TRBJ1-2,CASSLNVGQSNYGYTF,TGCGCCAGCAGCCTTAACGTCGGACAGTCTAACTATGGCTACACCTTC
.,TRBV30,.,TRBJ1-1,CAWSGLPGVNTEAFF,TGTGCCTGGAGTGGGCTGCCAGGGGTGAACACTGAAGCTTTCTTT
.,TRBV27,TRBD2,TRBJ2-7,CASSPSGARPYEQYF,TGTGCCAGCAGCCCAAGCGGGGCCCGGCCCTACGAGCAGTACTTC
.,TRBV19,.,TRBJ2-7,CASSSSLRNYEQYF,TGTGCCAGCTCCTCCTCGCTCAGGAACTACGAGCAGTACTTC
.,TRBV5-6,.,TRBJ2-1,CASSLVGGIYNEQFF,TGTGCCAGCAGCTTGGTAGGCGGGATATACAATGAGCAGTTCTTC